This is a list of T cell receptor beta chains from one sample in a study of blood T cell repertoires in COVID-19. Libraries were prepared by immunoSEQ multiplex PCR; TCRdb keeps only in-frame clonotypes and omits some of them. This sample yields about 260,000 clones, of which 85% to 90% are seen a single time; 4.1% belongs to the top ten. Specimen: PBMCs or T cells enriched from blood (not recorded which). These receptors were taken from a woman aged 25 to 45 with acute COVID-19. Each CDR3 is given with its conserved first and last residue. A D gene is named only where the DNA matches it firmly. Size tells how often a clone was seen (once, few, many) or the class of an expanded clone, and some rows leave it out.

abundance	d_gene	v_gene	j_gene	CDR3nt	CDR3aa
-	TRBD2	TRBV29-1	TRBJ2-7	TGCAGCGTTCCCGACGGGAGCGGGGGGGAGCAGTACTTC	CSVPDGSGGEQYF
-	-	TRBV2	TRBJ1-4	TGTGCCAGCAGTGAAACAGGGAGAGAAAAACTGTTTTTT	CASSETGREKLFF
once	-	TRBV7-9	TRBJ1-1	TGTGCCAGCAGCACTAGTTATCCTGAAGCTTTCTTT	CASSTSYPEAFF
-	-	TRBV25-1	TRBJ1-5	TGTGCCAGCAGTGACAGGCTCTACAATCAGCCCCAGCATTTT	CASSDRLYNQPQHF
-	TRBD1	TRBV15	TRBJ2-7	TGTGCCACCAGCATCGGGACAGCCACCACCTACGAGCAGTACTTC	CATSIGTATTYEQYF
-	TRBD2	TRBV28	TRBJ2-4	TGTGCCAGCAGCCCTTCGCCAACCTGGAATCCTAGCGGGAGGGCTGTAAACATTCAGTACTTC	CASSPSPTWNPSGRAVNIQYF
-	TRBD1	TRBV5-1	TRBJ1-2	TGCGCCAGCAGCCCGGGGACAGCTTTAGTAGGCTATGGCTACACCTTC	CASSPGTALVGYGYTF
-	-	TRBV19	TRBJ1-5	TGTGCCAGTAGTAGTAAATGGGGGGATTGGAGCAATCAGCCCCAGCATTTT	CASSSKWGDWSNQPQHF
-	-	TRBV7-8	TRBJ2-7	TGTGCCAGCATCACGGGGTTCGACTTCAGCTACGAGCAGTACTTC	CASITGFDFSYEQYF
-	TRBD2	TRBV15	TRBJ2-7	TGTGCCACCAGAAATAGCGGGGGAACCTACGAGCAGTACTTC	CATRNSGGTYEQYF
-	-	TRBV7-2	TRBJ2-1	TGTGCCAGCAGCTTCCGACTAGAGGATTGGGACTTTCCTTCCAATGAGCAGTTCTTC	CASSFRLEDWDFPSNEQFF
-	-	TRBV3-1/TRBV3-2	TRBJ1-1	TGTGCCAGCAGCCAAGGGGGATGGGGCCAGAACACTGAAGCTTTCTTT	CASSQGGWGQNTEAFF
-	TRBD1	TRBV20-1	TRBJ2-3	TGCAGTGCGGGCGACAGGGAAACGCAGTATTTT	CSAGDRETQYF
-	-	TRBV7-3	TRBJ2-7	TGTGCCAGCAGCTTAAGAGGTGGCGGCTACGAGCAGTACTTC	CASSLRGGGYEQYF
-	-	TRBV21-1	TRBJ2-6	TGTGCCAGCAGCAAATCGGGGACAGGGAGCTCTGGGGCCAACGTCCTGACTTTC	CASSKSGTGSSGANVLTF
once	-	TRBV18	TRBJ1-3	TGTGCCAGCTCACCAGGAGGAGGAGGGGTTTCTGGAAACACCATATATTTT	CASSPGGGGVSGNTIYF
few	TRBD2	TRBV6-2/TRBV6-3	TRBJ2-1	TGTGCCAGCAGCCCTGGGACTAGTAATTTGGGGTCCTACAATGAGCAGTTCTTC	CASSPGTSNLGSYNEQFF
-	-	TRBV12-3/TRBV12-4	TRBJ1-2	TGTGCCAGCAGTCTCACTGAATCCCATGGCTACACCTTC	CASSLTESHGYTF
once	-	TRBV29-1	TRBJ2-2	TGCAGCGCTTATTGGAACACCGGGGAGCTGTTTTTT	CSAYWNTGELFF
once	-	TRBV5-1	TRBJ2-2	TGCGCCACCGGAGCGTTCGGGGAGCTGTTTTTT	CATGAFGELFF
-	TRBD1	TRBV6-5	TRBJ1-2	TGTGCCAGCAGGCAGGGGGTGCAGGGCTACACCTTC	CASRQGVQGYTF
-	-	TRBV5-4	TRBJ1-2	TGTGCCAGCAGCTACATCTCCCAGGGCTATGGCTACACCTTC	CASSYISQGYGYTF
-	TRBD1	TRBV15	TRBJ2-7	TGTGCCACCAGCAGCGCAGACAGGGTTTCCTACGAGCAGTACTTC	CATSSADRVSYEQYF
-	-	TRBV5-1	TRBJ2-5	TGCGCCAGCAGCTTGTCCGGAGGGGGCGCGGGAGAGACCCAGTACTTC	CASSLSGGGAGETQYF
-	-	TRBV12-3/TRBV12-4	TRBJ1-3	TGTGCCAGCAGCGGAGATGGAAACACCATATATTTT	CASSGDGNTIYF
-	TRBD1	TRBV6-5	TRBJ1-1	TGTGCCAGCAGTTACACCGGGACAGCGAACACTGAAGCTTTCTTT	CASSYTGTANTEAFF
-	TRBD2	TRBV7-8	TRBJ2-1	TGTGCCAGCAGCTCCCAGACTAGCGGGAGGGCCCCGGATGAGCAGTTCTTC	CASSSQTSGRAPDEQFF
-	TRBD1	TRBV28	TRBJ1-2	TGTGCCAGCAGCCTTAACCTCGGACAGGGGAGGGGCTACACCTTC	CASSLNLGQGRGYTF
-	TRBD2	TRBV2	TRBJ2-5	TGTGCCAGCGCCGGGACTAGCGGGAGAGAGACCCAGTACTTC	CASAGTSGRETQYF
-	TRBD1	TRBV9	TRBJ2-7	TGTGCCAGCAGCCCTTCCGGGACAGCTACCTACGAGCAGTACTTC	CASSPSGTATYEQYF
-	TRBD1	TRBV6-5	TRBJ1-2	TGTGCCAGCAGTTACGGGGGACAGGGGAGCTATGGCTACACCTTC	CASSYGGQGSYGYTF
-	TRBD1	TRBV15	TRBJ1-3	TGTGCCACCAGCAATCGACAGGGGCCCCGCACCATATATTTT	CATSNRQGPRTIYF
-	TRBD2	TRBV5-1	TRBJ2-1	TGCGCCAGCAGCTTGGAACCGACTAGCGAATACTACAATGAGCAGTTCTTC	CASSLEPTSEYYNEQFF
medium-sized	-	TRBV25-1	TRBJ2-3	TGTGCCAGCAGTGATCGGGTTTACGGAGATACGCAGTATTTT	CASSDRVYGDTQYF
-	TRBD1	TRBV27	TRBJ1-6	TGTGGTACTCGGACAGGGGGCTTATCACCCCTCCACTTT	CGTRTGGLSPLHF
-	-	TRBV15	TRBJ2-3	TGTGCCACCAGCACTCCCACAGATACGCAGTATTTT	CATSTPTDTQYF
-	-	TRBV27	TRBJ2-3	TGTGCCAGCTCGGTGGTTCGTGCGGATACGCAGTATTTT	CASSVVRADTQYF